What follows is one TCR beta chain and its context. The antigen is undetermined. TCRdb keeps only in-frame clones here, not all; method: immunoSEQ multiplex PCR. The repertoire includes roughly 220,000 clones, 70% of them detected once, and more than 4.5% sits in the top ten. The sample comes from a study of cytotoxic CD8 clonotypes in ibrutinib-treated CLL. Study-level findings and limits: A difference in sampling times existed between sustained-remission and progressing patients. Clonality rose at ibrutinib response and fell back toward baseline at progression.

This sample comprised PBMCs, obtained after 12 months of ibrutinib treatment. This TCR was sampled from a human donor with chronic lymphocytic leukemia.

The CDR3 DNA reads TGTGCCAGTAGCCAACTATCCGGGGCTGGGGCCAACGTCCTGACTTTC. It yields the protein CASSQLSGAGANVLTF. The V and J genes are TRBV19 and TRBJ2-6; D is possibly TRBD2 (5 bases). Trimming left V 6 bases short and J 2 bases short, with 14 bases between. Germline CDR1 is LNHDA and CDR2 is SQIVND (reference sequence). This CDR3 has 16 residues. Based on the CDR3 plus reference TRBV19 and TRBJ2-6, the full variable domain is DGGITQSPKYLFRKEGQNVTLSCEQNLNHDAMYWYRQDPGQGLRLIYYSQIVNDFQKGDIAEGYSVSREKKESFPLTVTSAQKNPTAFYLCASSQLSGAGANVLTFGAGSRLTVL.